This T cell receptor beta chain was found in a study of identical twins. General observations from the study: The models systematically underestimated how much out-of-frame TCR alpha was shared in monozygotic twins. Fewer insertions characterized abundant cord blood beta clonotypes, whereas memory repertoires showed none.

The germline V gene encodes CDR1 ENHRY and CDR2 SYGVKD. CDR3 length equals 13 residues. V lost 3 bases and J lost 4, with 6 bases in between. This clonotype was picked up many times. No antigen is known for it. TCRdb itself ran the 5' RACE reads through MiXCR, one entry per CDR3 protein. The profile shows over 550,000 distinct CDR3 sequences, about 7.6% of them singletons. These records were also assigned to another study, of yellow fever vaccine responses in identical twins.

The chain joins TRBV10-3 to TRBJ1-4; no reliable D call. The source material was PBMCs. This clonotype was obtained from a woman in her late teens or twenties in good health. CDR3 amino acids: CAISDRSNEKLFF. In DNA, the CDR3 is TGTGCCATCAGTGATAGGAGTAATGAAAAACTGTTTTTT.